The 4 T cell receptor beta chains listed next were all sequenced from one sample in a study of T-cell reconstitution after alpha-beta-depleted transplantation in children. Preparation of the TCRbeta library involved a method that used unique molecular identifiers. TCRdb reanalysed the PCR reads using MiXCR and keeps one entry per CDR3 protein. This sample has 70,000 to 95,000 distinct CDR3 sequences, with roughly an eighth found just once. The specimen comprised PBMCs from the stem cell graft donor, sampled from the stem cell graft. These receptors all come from a human donor who donated a stem cell graft to a child with inherited bone marrow failure.

This clonotype has ten or more counts. V usage is TRBV21-1 and J usage is TRBJ2-1; TRBD1, the table's D call, lacks a check against the DNA. TRBV21-1 is a recognized pseudogene. CDR3 length equals 18 residues. In DNA, the CDR3 is TGTGCCAGCAGCGCCCACGCGGGCAGGGGCCCCTACTACAATGAGCAGTTCTTC. Amino acids: CASSAHAGRGPYYNEQFF.

This clonotype was recorded many times. The V and J genes are TRBV7-9 and TRBJ2-5, with 7 bases aligning to TRBD1. CDR3 size: 15 residues. With 7 bases clipped from V and 5 bases from J, the junction kept 13 bases outside the gene matches. From germline, CDR1 is SEHNR and CDR2 FQNEAQ (reference sequence). In DNA form, the CDR3 reads TGTGCCAGCACCTCCGGTAGACAGGGTGGGGAGACCCAGTACTTC. Its translation is CASTSGRQGGETQYF.

The gene calls are TRBV28 and TRBJ1-1; D might be TRBD1 (6 bases). V was pared by 3 bases and J by 1 base, with 12 bases between. The germline gives CDR1 MDHEN, CDR2 SYDVKM. The CDR3 contains 15 residues. Here the CDR3 reads CASSLPGTQNTEAFF. The CDR3, as DNA: TGTGCCAGCAGTTTGCCCGGGACACAGAACACTGAAGCTTTCTTT.

V and J are TRBV5-1 and TRBJ2-7; 8 nucleotides line up with TRBD1. The junction had 5 bases not matched to a gene; V was cut back by 2 bases and J by 1 base. This CDR3 has 15 residues. Germline values: CDR1 SGHRS, CDR2 YFSETQ. In DNA, the CDR3 is TGCGCCAGCAGCTTCCAACAGGGGGGATCCTACGAGCAGTACTTC. Its protein is CASSFQQGGSYEQYF.